The TCR beta chain under discussion was sequenced for a study of OX40 agonist ivuxolimab in advanced cancers. Study-level background: Ivuxolimab, an antibody acting as an agonist of OX40 (CD134), was used to treat patients. Patients in dose escalation had liver, melanoma, kidney or head and neck cancers.

J gave up 5 bases and V 10 bases, and 12 bases lay outside the gene matches. The germline V gene has CDR1 MDHEN and CDR2 SYDVKM. This CDR3 contains 14 residues. Repertoires were generated with immunoSEQ multiplex PCR, while TCRdb's copy carries only in-frame clones and drops some. The sample holds approximately 65,000 clones; around nine tenths are singletons and the top ten take approximately 0.76%. The chain is built from TRBV28 and TRBJ1-1, with 8 positions matching TRBD1. The source was CD4+ or CD8+ T cells sorted from blood, collected in a trial of the OX40 agonist ivuxolimab. The sequence was collected from an adult with an advanced solid tumor such as melanoma, head and neck, liver or kidney cancer. For the CDR3, the DNA is TGTGCCACCTTGACAGGGGCTCGGGTGACTGAAGCTTTCTTT. Amino acids: CATLTGARVTEAFF.